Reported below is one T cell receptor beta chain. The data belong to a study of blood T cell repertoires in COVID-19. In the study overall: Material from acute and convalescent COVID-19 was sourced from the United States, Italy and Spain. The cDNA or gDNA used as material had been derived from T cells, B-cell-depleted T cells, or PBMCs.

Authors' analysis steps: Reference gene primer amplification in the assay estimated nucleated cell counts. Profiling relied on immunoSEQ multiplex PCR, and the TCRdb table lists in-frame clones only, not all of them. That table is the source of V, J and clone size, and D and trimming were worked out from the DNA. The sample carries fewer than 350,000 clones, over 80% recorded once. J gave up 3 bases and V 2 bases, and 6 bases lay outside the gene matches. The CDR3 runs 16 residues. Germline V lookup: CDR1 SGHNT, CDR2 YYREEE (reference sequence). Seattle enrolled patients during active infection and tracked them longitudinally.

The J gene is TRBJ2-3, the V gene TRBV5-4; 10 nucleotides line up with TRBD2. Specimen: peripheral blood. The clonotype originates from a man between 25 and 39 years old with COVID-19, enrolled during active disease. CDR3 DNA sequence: TGTGCCAGCAGCTTATATAGCGGGGGGAGTACAGATACGCAGTATTTT. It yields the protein CASSLYSGGSTDTQYF.